Below, 19 T cell receptor beta chains from the same sample are listed, as sequenced in a study of blood T cells in healthy people across ages. The use of a sample-barcoded 5' primer and a J-beta primer mix characterized a second PCR of roughly 6 to 11 cycles. TCRdb ran MiXCR on the 5' RACE reads and lists one entry per CDR3 protein. Of 450,000 to 650,000 distinct CDR3 sequences listed, 24% are singletons. In addition, the sample was reused for a study of T cells of mothers and their children.

The sequenced sample was blood. Receptors originate from a boy younger than 18 in good health.

The chain carries TRBV29-1 and TRBJ2-7; 8 positions agree with TRBD1. This CDR3 is built from 12 residues. The V gene's germline CDR1 is SQVTM and CDR2 ANQGSEA. V shed 6 bases, J shed 3 bases, and the junction held 4 bases outside the gene matches. CDR3 in DNA: TGCAGCGTCCAGGGACAGGACTACGAGCAGTACTTC. It translates to CSVQGQDYEQYF.

This clonotype was observed many times. The genes are TRBV27 and TRBJ1-4, with D tentatively TRBD1 (5 bases). The CDR3 spans 14 residues. Germline CDR1 is MNHEY and CDR2 is SMNVEV (reference sequence). Trimming removed 3 bases from V and 7 bases from J, with 12 bases in between. CDR3: CASSLGRRGEKLFF. DNA for the CDR3: TGTGCCAGCAGTTTGGGACGTCGTGGTGAAAAACTGTTTTTT.

CDR3 sequence reads: CASSSFGDTQYF. DNA of the CDR3: TGTGCCAGCAGCTCATTTGGCGATACGCAGTATTTT. The rearrangement joins TRBV7-9 to TRBJ2-3; no definite D call. The CDR3 has 12 residues. Deletions cut 4 bases from V and 6 bases from J, with 8 bases between. CDR1 is SEHNR, CDR2 FQNEAQ, per germline (reference sequence). The variable domain in full, completed from reference TRBV7-9 and TRBJ2-3, reads DTGVSQNPRHKITKRGQNVTFRCDPISEHNRLYWYRQTLGQGPEFLTYFQNEAQLEKSRLLSDRFSAERPKGSFSTLEIQRTEQGDSAMYLCASSSFGDTQYFGPGTRLTVL.

The chain couples TRBV20-1 to TRBJ2-3; the match to TRBD2 covers 10 bases. Germline loops: CDR1 DFQATT, CDR2 SNEGSKA (reference sequence). V lost 5 bases, J lost 0 bases, and 2 bases stayed unmatched. The CDR3 covers 14 residues. CDR3 coding DNA: TGCAGTGCTGAGGGACTAGCGAGCACAGATACGCAGTATTTT. Translated, it gives CSAEGLASTDTQYF.

This clonotype was counted between two and nine times. V and J are TRBV7-3 and TRBJ2-1; D possibly corresponds to TRBD1 (6 bases). CDR3 length: 13 residues. The V gene lost 5 bases and the J gene lost 7 bases, with 12 bases spanning the gap. CDR1 SGHTA and CDR2 FQGTGA come from the germline V gene. The CDR3 reads CASSGGGVNEQFF. The CDR3 nucleotides are TGTGCCAGCAGCGGTGGGGGCGTGAATGAGCAGTTCTTC.

This clonotype was counted between two and nine times. The gene calls are TRBV29-1 and TRBJ2-5; D may be TRBD1 or TRBD2 (5 bases each). V dropped 0 bases and J dropped 4 bases, with 12 bases sitting between them. The CDR3 is 14 amino acids. From germline, CDR1 is SQVTM and CDR2 ANQGSEA. CDR3 region: CSVEDPRGRETQYF. For the CDR3, the DNA is TGCAGCGTTGAAGATCCGAGGGGTCGAGAGACCCAGTACTTC.

This clonotype was recorded a few times. The chain carries TRBV6-4 and TRBJ1-4, with a weak D call TRBD1 (5 bases). CDR3 length: 14 amino acids. Germline V lookup: CDR1 MRHNA, CDR2 SNTAGT. V gave up 6 bases and J gave up 10 bases, with 18 bases separating them. The CDR3 DNA sequence: TGTGCCAGCAGGCTTGAGGGACGTGGTGGAAAACTGTTTTTT. It is translated as CASRLEGRGGKLFF.

This rearrangement joins TRBV6-2 or TRBV6-3 to TRBJ2-1; D is ambiguous. Trimming removed 8 bases from V and 5 bases from J, with 10 bases in between. The CDR3 is 12 amino acids. Germline CDR1 and CDR2: MNHEY and SVGEGT. The CDR3 protein is CASSHGHNEQFF. The DNA for the CDR3 is TGTGCCAGCTCACATGGGCACAATGAGCAGTTCTTC.

This clonotype was found a few times. The chain carries TRBV2 and TRBJ2-1, with 12 positions matching TRBD1. This CDR3 is 17 amino acids long. Germline-derived CDR1 and CDR2 are SNHLY and FYNNEI. Germline trimming cut 6 bases from V and 10 bases from J; bases unmatched to any gene: 16. The CDR3 nucleotides are TGTGCCAGCAGGGGACAGGGGGCGCGAATTGCGGGGGGAGAGCAGTTCTTC. Translation: CASRGQGARIAGGEQFF.

This chain links TRBV4-3 with TRBJ1-2, with 11 bases that match TRBD1. CDR3 length equals 16 residues. Unmatched junction bases numbered 8, after V lost 4 bases and J lost 4 bases. The germline V gene encodes CDR1 LGHNA and CDR2 YSLEER. The CDR3 sequence: CASSPGTGGSLYGYTF. The CDR3 DNA reads TGCGCCAGCAGCCCCGGGACAGGGGGGTCCCTCTATGGCTACACCTTC.

The CDR3 region is CASTYGGEKLFF. For the CDR3, the DNA is TGTGCCAGCACTTACGGGGGGGAAAAACTGTTTTTT. The chain joins TRBV12-3 or TRBV12-4 to TRBJ1-4; weak D call: TRBD1 (5 bases). Trimming removed 7 bases from V and 8 bases from J, with 11 bases in between. The CDR3 is made up of 12 amino acids.

In regard to this clonotype: The CDR3 end shows no conserved phenylalanine or tryptophan, and so a read error is likely. Because the CDR3's place on the DNA is in doubt, the DNA is left out and the CDR3 is given as listed by TCRdb. The J gene is TRBJ2-3, the V gene TRBV6-4; the table's D call of TRBD1 was not tested on the DNA. The CDR3 numbers 12 amino acids, ends counted. Germline loops: CDR1 MRHNA, CDR2 SNTAGT. Here the CDR3 reads CASSDPPGGRPS.

This clonotype was observed a handful of times. The rearrangement joins TRBV3-1 to TRBJ2-3, with D perhaps TRBD2 (6 bases). The germline CDR1 and CDR2 sequences are LGHDT and YNNKEL (reference sequence). The CDR3 sequence is 13 residues long. Trimming shortened V by 7 bases and J by 4 bases, and 12 bases separated the two germline ends. The CDR3, as DNA: TGTGCCAGCACCCCCTCTAGCGCAGATACGCAGTATTTT. Amino acids: CASTPSSADTQYF.

The chain recombines TRBV7-8 with TRBJ2-5, with D perhaps TRBD2 (6 bases). Near its end, the DNA agrees better with TRBJ2-1, so the J call may be wrong. CDR1 SGHVS and CDR2 FQNEAQ come from the germline V gene. The CDR3 is made up of 15 amino acids. The CDR3 nucleotides read TGTGCCAGCACCGTCCTCTTAGGAGGGCCTTATGAGCAGTTCTTC. This sequence encodes CASTVLLGGPYEQFF.

This clonotype has a count of ten or more. The chain has TRBV9 and TRBJ1-3; D not resolved. Trimming took off 4 bases at V and 0 bases at J, with 14 bases between the two ends. Germline V gives CDR1 SGDLS, CDR2 YYNGEE. This CDR3 comprises 16 residues. The CDR3 nucleotides read TGTGCCAGCAGCCCCCCATGGGGTGACTCTGGAAACACCATATATTTT. Amino acids: CASSPPWGDSGNTIYF.

The chain joins TRBV12-3 or TRBV12-4 to TRBJ2-7; D is uncertain. V dropped 6 bases and J dropped 3 bases, with 12 bases sitting between them. This CDR3 has 13 residues. CDR3 region: CASSDGWGYEQYF. CDR3 in DNA: TGTGCCAGCAGCGATGGGTGGGGCTACGAGCAGTACTTC.

This clonotype was seen at least ten times. This sequence joins TRBV6-6 and TRBJ2-1; D unclear. The CDR3 consists of 11 residues. V lost 2 bases, J lost 9 bases, and 5 bases lay in between. CDR1 and CDR2 from the germline V gene are MNHNY and SVGAGI (reference sequence). Written as DNA, the CDR3 is TGTGCCAGCAGTTACATGTCTGAGCAGTTCTTC. This translates into CASSYMSEQFF.

The rearrangement uses TRBV14 and TRBJ2-3; the match to TRBD2 covers 8 bases. This CDR3 spans 16 amino acids. The germline CDR1 and CDR2 sequences are SGHDN and FVKESK. Losses at the gene ends were 2 bases for V and 3 bases for J; bases not matched to a gene: 7. DNA for the CDR3: TGTGCCAGCAGCCAAAGCGGAGCGGGAGAGACAGATACGCAGTATTTT. This translates into CASSQSGAGETDTQYF. The entire variable domain, with the rest obtained from reference TRBV14 and TRBJ2-3, is as follows: EAGVTQFPSHSVIEKGQTVTLRCDPISGHDNLYWYRRVMGKEIKFLLHFVKESKQDESGMPNNRFLAERTGGTYSTLKVQPAELEDSGVYFCASSQSGAGETDTQYFGPGTRLTVL.

As regards this clonotype: Being one base from a much bigger clone, this may be a read error. The chain is built from TRBV6-4 and TRBJ2-1; D unclear. The germline gives CDR1 MRHNA, CDR2 SNTAGT. The CDR3 runs 13 residues. CDR3: CVSSASENNEQFF. CDR3 bases: TGTGTCAGCAGTGCCAGCGAGAACAATGAGCAGTTCTTC.